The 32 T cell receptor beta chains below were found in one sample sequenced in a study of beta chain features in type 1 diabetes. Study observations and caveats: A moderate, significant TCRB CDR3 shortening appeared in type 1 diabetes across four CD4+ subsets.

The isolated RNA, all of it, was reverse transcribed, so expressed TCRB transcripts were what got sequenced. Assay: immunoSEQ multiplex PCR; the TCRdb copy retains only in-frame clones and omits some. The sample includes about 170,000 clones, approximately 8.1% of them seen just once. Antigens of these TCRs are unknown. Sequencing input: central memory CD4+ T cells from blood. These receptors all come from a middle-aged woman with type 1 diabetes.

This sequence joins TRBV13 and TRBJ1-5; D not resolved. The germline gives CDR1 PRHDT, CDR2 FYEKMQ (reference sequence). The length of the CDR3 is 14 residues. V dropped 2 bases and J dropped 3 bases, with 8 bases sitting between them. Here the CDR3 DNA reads TGTGCCAGCAGCTTATTGAGCTCCAATCAGCCCCAGCATTTT. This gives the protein CASSLLSSNQPQHF.

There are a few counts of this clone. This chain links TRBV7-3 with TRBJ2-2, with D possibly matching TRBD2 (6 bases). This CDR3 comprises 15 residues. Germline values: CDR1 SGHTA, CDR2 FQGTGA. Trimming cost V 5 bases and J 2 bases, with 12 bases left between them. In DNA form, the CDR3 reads TGTGCCAGCAGCCCCCAGCGGGCCAACACCGGGGAGCTGTTTTTT. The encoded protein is CASSPQRANTGELFF.

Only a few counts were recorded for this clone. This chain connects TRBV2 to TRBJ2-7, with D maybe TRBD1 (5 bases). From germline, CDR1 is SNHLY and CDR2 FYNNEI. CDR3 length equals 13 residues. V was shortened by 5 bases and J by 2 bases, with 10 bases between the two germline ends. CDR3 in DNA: TGTGCCAGCAGTTGGACACTCCCCTACGAGCAGTACTTC. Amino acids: CASSWTLPYEQYF. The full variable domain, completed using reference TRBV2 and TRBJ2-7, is EPEVTQTPSHQVTQMGQEVILRCVPISNHLYFYWYRQILGQKVEFLVSFYNNEISEKSEIFDDQFSVERPDGSNFTLKIRSTKLEDSAMYFCASSWTLPYEQYFGPGTRLTVT.

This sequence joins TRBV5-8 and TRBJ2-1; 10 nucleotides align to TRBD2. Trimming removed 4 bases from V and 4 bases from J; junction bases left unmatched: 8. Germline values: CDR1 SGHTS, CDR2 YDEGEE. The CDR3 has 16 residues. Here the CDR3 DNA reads TGTGCCAGCAGCCCCATACCGGGACTAGCGTACAATGAGCAGTTCTTC. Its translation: CASSPIPGLAYNEQFF.

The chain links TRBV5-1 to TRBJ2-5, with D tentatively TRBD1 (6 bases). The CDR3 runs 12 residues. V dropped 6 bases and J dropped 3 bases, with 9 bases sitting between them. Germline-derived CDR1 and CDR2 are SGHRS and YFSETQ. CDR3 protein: CASTQGKETQYF. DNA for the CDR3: TGCGCCAGCACCCAGGGGAAAGAGACCCAGTACTTC. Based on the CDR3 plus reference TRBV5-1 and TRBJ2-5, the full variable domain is KAGVTQTPRYLIKTRGQQVTLSCSPISGHRSVSWYQQTPGQGLQFLFEYFSETQRNKGNFPGRFSGRQFSNSRSEMNVSTLELGDSALYLCASTQGKETQYFGPGTRLLVL.

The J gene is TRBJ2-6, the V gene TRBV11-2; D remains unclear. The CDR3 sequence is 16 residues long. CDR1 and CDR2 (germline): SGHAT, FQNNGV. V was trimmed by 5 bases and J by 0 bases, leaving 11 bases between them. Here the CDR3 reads CASSPQVLSGANVLTF. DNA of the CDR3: TGTGCCAGCAGCCCGCAGGTTCTCTCTGGGGCCAACGTCCTGACTTTC.

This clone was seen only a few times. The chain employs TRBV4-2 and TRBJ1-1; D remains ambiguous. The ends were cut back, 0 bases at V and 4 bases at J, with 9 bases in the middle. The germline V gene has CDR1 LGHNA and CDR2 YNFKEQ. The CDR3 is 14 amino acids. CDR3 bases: TGTGCCAGCAGCCAAGAGGAGGGTGGCACTGAAGCTTTCTTT. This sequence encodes CASSQEEGGTEAFF.

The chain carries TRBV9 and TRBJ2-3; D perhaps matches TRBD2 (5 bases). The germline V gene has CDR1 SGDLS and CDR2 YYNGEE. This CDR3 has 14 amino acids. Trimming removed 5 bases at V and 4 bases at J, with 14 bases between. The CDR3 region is CASSLDPRADTQYF. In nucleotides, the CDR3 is TGTGCCAGCAGTCTTGACCCGAGGGCAGATACGCAGTATTTT.

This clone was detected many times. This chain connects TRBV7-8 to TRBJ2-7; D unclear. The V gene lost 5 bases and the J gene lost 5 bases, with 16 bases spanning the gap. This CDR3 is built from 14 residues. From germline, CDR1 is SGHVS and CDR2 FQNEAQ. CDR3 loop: CASSLDTSSDEQYF. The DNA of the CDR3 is TGTGCCAGCAGCCTCGACACCTCCTCGGACGAGCAGTACTTC.

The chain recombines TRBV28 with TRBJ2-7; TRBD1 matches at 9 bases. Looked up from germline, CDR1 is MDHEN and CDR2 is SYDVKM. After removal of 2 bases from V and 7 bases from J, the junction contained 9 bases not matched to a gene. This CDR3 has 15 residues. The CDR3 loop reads CASSLAGTGTVEQYF. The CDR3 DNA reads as TGTGCCAGCAGTTTAGCCGGGACAGGGACGGTTGAGCAGTACTTC.

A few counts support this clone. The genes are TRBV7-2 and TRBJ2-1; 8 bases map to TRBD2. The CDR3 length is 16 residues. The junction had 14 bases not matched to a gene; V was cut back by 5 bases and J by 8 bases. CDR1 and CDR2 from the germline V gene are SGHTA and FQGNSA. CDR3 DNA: TGTGCCAGCAGCCCCCGAGTGGGTAGCGGGGAGGATGAGCAGTTCTTC. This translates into CASSPRVGSGEDEQFF.

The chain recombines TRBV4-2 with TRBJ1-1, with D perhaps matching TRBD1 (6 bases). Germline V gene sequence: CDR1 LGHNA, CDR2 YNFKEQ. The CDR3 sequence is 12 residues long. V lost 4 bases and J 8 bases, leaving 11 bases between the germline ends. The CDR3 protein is CASSLQDREAFF. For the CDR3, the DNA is TGTGCCAGCAGCCTCCAAGACAGGGAAGCTTTCTTT.

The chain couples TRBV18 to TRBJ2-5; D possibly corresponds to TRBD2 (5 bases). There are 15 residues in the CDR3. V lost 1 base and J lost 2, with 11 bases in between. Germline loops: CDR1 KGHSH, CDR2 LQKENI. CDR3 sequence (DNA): TGTGCCAGCTCACCACTGCGGTCGGGGCAAGAGACCCAGTACTTC. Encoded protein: CASSPLRSGQETQYF.

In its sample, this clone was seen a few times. The CDR3 here is CASTPGLETQYF. CDR3 in DNA: TGTGCCAGCACCCCCGGGTTGGAGACCCAGTACTTC. The V gene is TRBV18, the J gene TRBJ2-5; no clear D. There are 12 residues in the CDR3. V was clipped by 8 bases and J by 5 bases, with 12 bases between them. Germline CDR1 reads KGHSH; CDR2 reads LQKENI.

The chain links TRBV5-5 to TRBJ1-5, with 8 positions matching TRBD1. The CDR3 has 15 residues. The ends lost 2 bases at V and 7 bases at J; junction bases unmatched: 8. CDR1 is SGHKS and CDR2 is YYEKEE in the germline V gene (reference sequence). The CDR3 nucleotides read TGTGCCAGCAGCTTCGACAGGGGCGGAGGGCAGCCCCAGCATTTT. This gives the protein CASSFDRGGGQPQHF.

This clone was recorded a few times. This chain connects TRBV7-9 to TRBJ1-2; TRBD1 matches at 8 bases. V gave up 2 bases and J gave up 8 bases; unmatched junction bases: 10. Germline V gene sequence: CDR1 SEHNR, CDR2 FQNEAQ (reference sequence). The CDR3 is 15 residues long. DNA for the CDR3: TGTGCCAGCAGCTTATATCTCCAGGGGGCGGAGGGCTACACCTTC. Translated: CASSLYLQGAEGYTF.

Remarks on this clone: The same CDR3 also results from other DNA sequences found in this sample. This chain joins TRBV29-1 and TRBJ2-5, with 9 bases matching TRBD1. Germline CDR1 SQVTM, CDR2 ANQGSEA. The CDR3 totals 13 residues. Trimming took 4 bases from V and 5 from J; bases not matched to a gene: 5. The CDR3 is CSVGTGGWETQYF. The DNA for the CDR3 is TGCAGCGTTGGAACAGGGGGCTGGGAGACCCAGTACTTC.

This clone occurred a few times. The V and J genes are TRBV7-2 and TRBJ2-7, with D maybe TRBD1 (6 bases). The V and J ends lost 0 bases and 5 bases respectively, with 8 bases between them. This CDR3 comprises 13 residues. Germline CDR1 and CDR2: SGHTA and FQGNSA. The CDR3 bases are TGTGCCAGCAGCTTAGCCAGGGGTCACGAGCAGTACTTC. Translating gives CASSLARGHEQYF. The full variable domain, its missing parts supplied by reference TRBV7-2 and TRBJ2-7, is GAGVSQSPSNKVTEKGKDVELRCDPISGHTALYWYRQSLGQGLEFLIYFQGNSAPDKSGLPSDRFSAERTGGSVSTLTIQRTQQEDSAVYLCASSLARGHEQYFGPGTRLTVT.

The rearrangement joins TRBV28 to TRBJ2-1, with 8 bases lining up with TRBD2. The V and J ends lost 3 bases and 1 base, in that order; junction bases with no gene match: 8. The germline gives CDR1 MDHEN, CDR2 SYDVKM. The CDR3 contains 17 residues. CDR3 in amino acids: CASSLGTSGRSYNEQFF. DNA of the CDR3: TGTGCCAGCAGTTTGGGCACGAGCGGGAGATCCTACAATGAGCAGTTCTTC.

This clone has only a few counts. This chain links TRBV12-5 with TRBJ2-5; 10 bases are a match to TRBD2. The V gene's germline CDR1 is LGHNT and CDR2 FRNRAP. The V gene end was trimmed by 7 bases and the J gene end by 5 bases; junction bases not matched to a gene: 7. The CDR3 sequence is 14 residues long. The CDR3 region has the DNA TGTGCTAGTGCCCGCGGGACTAGCGCGGAGACCCAGTACTTC. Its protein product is CASARGTSAETQYF.

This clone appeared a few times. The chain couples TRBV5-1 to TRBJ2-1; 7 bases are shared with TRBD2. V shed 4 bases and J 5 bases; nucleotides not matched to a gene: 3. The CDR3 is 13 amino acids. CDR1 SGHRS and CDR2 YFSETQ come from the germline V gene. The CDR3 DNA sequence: TGCGCCAGCAGCGGGAGGGCCAACAATGAGCAGTTCTTC. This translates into CASSGRANNEQFF.

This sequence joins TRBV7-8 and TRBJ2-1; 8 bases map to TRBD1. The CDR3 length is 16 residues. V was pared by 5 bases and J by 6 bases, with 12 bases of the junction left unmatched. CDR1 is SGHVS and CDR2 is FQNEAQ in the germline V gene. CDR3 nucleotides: TGTGCCAGCAGCCTAACCGGGCAGGGGGCCTTCAATGAGCAGTTCTTC. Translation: CASSLTGQGAFNEQFF.

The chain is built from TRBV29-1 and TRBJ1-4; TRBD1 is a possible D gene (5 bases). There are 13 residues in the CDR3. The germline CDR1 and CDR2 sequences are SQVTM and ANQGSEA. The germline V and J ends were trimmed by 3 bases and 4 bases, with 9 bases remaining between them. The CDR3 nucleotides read TGCAGCGTTGATGAGCAGGGTAATGAAAAACTGTTTTTT. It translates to CSVDEQGNEKLFF.

CDR3 in amino acids: CASSQGAGVGDTQYF. The CDR3 DNA is TGCGCCAGCAGCCAAGGGGCGGGAGTCGGAGATACGCAGTATTTT. The chain uses TRBV4-3 and TRBJ2-3, with 7 positions matching TRBD2. The CDR3 loop spans 15 amino acids. J was trimmed by 5 bases and V by 1 base; bases with no gene match: 6. Germline loops: CDR1 LGHNA, CDR2 YSLEER.

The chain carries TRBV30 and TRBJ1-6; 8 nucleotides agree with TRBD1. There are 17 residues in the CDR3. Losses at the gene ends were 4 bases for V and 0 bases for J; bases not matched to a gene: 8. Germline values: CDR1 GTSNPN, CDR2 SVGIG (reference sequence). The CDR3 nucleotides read TGTGCCTGGAATCCGACAGGGGCGAGCTCCTATAATTCACCCCTCCACTTT. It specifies CAWNPTGASSYNSPLHF. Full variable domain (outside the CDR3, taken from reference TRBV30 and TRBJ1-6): SQTIHQWPATLVQPVGSPLSLECTVEGTSNPNLYWYRQAAGRGLQLLFYSVGIGQISSEVPQNLSASRPQDRQFILSSKKLLLSDSGFYLCAWNPTGASSYNSPLHFGNGTRLTVT.

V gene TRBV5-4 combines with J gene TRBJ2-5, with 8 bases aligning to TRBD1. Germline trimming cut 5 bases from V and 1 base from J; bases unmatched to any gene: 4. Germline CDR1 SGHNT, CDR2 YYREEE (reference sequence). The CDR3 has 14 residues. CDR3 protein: CASRVGQAQETQYF. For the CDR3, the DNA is TGTGCCAGCAGGGTGGGACAGGCCCAAGAGACCCAGTACTTC.

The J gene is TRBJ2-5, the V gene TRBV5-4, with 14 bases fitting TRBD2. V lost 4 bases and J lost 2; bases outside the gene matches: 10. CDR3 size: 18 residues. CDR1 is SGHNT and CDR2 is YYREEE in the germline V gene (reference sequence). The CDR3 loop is CASSGGTSGRASQETQYF. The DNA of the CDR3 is TGTGCCAGCAGCGGGGGGACTAGCGGGAGAGCCTCGCAAGAGACCCAGTACTTC.

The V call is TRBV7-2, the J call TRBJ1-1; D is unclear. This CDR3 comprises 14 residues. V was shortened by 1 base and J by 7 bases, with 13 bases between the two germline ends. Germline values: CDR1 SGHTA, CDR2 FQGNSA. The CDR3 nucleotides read TGTGCCAGCAGCTTAGGAAGGCAGGCCAGTGAAGCTTTCTTT. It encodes CASSLGRQASEAFF.

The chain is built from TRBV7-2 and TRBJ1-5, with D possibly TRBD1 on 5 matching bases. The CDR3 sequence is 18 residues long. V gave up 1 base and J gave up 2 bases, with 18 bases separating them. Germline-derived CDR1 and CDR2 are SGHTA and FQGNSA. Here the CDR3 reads CASSLVSGGGMGNQPQHF. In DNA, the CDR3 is TGTGCCAGCAGCTTAGTATCGGGTGGGGGGATGGGCAATCAGCCCCAGCATTTT.

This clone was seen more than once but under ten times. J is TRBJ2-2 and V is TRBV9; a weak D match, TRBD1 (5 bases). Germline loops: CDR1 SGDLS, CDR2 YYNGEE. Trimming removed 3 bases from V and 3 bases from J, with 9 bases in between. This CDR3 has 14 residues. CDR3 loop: CASSAQGYTGELFF. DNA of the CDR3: TGTGCCAGCAGCGCCCAGGGTTACACCGGGGAGCTGTTTTTT.

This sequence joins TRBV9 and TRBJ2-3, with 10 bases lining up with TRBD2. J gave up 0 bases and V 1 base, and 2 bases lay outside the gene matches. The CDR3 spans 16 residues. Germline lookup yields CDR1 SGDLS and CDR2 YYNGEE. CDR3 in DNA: TGTGCCAGCAGCGTAAGCGGGAGGGGAAGCACAGATACGCAGTATTTT. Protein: CASSVSGRGSTDTQYF.

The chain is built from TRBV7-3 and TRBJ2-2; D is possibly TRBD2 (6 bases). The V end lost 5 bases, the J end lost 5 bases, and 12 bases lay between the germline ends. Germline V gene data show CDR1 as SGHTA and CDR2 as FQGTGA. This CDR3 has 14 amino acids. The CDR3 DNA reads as TGTGCCAGCAGCAGCAGCGGGCCTACCGGGGAGCTGTTTTTT. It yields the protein CASSSSGPTGELFF.